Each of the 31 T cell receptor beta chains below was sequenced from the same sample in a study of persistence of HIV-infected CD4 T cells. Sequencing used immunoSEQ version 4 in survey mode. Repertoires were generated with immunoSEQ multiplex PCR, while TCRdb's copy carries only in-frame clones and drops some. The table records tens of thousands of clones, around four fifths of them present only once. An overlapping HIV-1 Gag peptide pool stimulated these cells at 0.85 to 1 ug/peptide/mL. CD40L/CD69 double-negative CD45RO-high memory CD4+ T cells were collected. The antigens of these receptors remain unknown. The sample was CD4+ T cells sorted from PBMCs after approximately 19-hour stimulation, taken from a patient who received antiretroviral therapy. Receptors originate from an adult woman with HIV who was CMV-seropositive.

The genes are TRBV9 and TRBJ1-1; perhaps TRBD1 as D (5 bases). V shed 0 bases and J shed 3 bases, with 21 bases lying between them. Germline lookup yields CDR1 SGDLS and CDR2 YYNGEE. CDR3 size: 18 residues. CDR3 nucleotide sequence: TGTGCCAGCAGCGTAGGCCGCCAGAGGGGCCCGGAGGACACTGAAGCTTTCTTT. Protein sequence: CASSVGRQRGPEDTEAFF.

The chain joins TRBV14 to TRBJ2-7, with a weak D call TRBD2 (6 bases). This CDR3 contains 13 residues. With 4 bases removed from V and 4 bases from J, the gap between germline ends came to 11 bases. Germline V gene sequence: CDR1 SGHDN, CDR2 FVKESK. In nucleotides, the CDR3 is TGTGCCAGCAGCCGGACTATCGGATACGAGCAGTACTTC. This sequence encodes CASSRTIGYEQYF.

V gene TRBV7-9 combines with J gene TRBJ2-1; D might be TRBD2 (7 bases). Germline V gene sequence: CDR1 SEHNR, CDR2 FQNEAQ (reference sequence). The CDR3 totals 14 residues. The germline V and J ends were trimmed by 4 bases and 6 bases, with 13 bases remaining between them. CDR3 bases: TGTGCCAGCAGCTGGGGGGGCCTTAGCAATGAGCAGTTCTTC. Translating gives CASSWGGLSNEQFF.

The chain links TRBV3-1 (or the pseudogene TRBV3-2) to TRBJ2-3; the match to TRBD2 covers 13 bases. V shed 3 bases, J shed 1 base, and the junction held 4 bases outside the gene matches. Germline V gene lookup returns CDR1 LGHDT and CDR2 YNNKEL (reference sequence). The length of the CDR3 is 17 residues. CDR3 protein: CASSHWTSGGGTDTQYF. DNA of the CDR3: TGTGCCAGCAGCCATTGGACTAGCGGGGGAGGCACAGATACGCAGTATTTT.

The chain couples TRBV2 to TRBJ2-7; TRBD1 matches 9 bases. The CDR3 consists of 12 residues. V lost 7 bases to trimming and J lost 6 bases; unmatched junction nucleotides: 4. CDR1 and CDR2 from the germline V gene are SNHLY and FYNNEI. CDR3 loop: CASNPDRGEQYF. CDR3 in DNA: TGTGCCAGCAACCCGGACAGGGGCGAGCAGTACTTC. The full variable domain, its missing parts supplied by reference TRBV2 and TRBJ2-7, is EPEVTQTPSHQVTQMGQEVILRCVPISNHLYFYWYRQILGQKVEFLVSFYNNEISEKSEIFDDQFSVERPDGSNFTLKIRSTKLEDSAMYFCASNPDRGEQYFGPGTRLTVT.

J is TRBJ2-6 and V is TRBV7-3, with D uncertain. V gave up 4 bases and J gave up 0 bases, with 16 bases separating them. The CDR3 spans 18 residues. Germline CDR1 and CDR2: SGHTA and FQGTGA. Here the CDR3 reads CASSSPSGASSGANVLTF. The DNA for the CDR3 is TGTGCCAGCAGCTCCCCGTCGGGCGCCTCCTCTGGGGCCAACGTCCTGACTTTC.

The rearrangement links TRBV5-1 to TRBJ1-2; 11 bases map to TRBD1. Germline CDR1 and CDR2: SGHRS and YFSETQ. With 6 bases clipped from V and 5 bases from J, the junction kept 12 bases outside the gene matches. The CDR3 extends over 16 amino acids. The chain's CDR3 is CASKGGTGGSNYGYTF. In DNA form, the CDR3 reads TGCGCCAGCAAAGGGGGGACAGGGGGTTCCAATTATGGCTACACCTTC.

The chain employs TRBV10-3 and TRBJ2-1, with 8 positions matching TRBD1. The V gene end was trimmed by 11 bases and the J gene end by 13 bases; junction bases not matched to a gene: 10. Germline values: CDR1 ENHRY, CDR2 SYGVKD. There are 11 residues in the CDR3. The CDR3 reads CAVDRGSKQFF. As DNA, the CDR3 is TGTGCCGTTGACAGGGGATCGAAACAGTTCTTC.

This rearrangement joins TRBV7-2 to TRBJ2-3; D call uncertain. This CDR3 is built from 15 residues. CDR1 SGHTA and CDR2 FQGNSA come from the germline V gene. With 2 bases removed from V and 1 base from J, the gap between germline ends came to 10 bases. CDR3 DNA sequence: TGTGCCAGCAGCTTAAGGCCCTTAGGCACAGATACGCAGTATTTT. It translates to CASSLRPLGTDTQYF.

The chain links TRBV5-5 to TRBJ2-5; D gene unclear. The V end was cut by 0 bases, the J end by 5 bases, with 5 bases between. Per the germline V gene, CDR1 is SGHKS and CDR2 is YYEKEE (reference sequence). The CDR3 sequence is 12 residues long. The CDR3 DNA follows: TGTGCCAGCAGCTTGGCCGAGGAGACCCAGTACTTC. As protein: CASSLAEETQYF.

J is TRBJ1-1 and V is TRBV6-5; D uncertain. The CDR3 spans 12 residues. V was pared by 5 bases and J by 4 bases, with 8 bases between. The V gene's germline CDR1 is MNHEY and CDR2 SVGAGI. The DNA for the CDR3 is TGTGCCAGCAGTAGGCTGTCCACTGAAGCTTTCTTT. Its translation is CASSRLSTEAFF.

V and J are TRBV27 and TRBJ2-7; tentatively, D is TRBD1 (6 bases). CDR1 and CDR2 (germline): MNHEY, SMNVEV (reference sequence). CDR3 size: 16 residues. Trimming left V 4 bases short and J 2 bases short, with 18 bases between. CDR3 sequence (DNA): TGTGCCAGCAGTTGTGATTGGAACAAGGGGGCCTACGAGCAGTACTTC. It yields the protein CASSCDWNKGAYEQYF.

CDR3 nucleotide sequence: TGCAGCGCATTGACAGGGTCGGAGACCCAGTACTTC. Protein sequence: CSALTGSETQYF. The rearrangement joins TRBV29-1 to TRBJ2-5; TRBD1 aligns across 7 bases. V lost 7 bases to trimming and J lost 5 bases; unmatched junction nucleotides: 7. Germline V CDR1 and CDR2: SQVTM, ANQGSEA. The CDR3 totals 12 residues.

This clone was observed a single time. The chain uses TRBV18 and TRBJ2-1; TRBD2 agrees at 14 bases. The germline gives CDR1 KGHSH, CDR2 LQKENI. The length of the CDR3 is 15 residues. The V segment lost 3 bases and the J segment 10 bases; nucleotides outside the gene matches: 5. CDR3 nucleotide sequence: TGTGCCAGCTCACCCTCCGGGACTAGCGGGAGAGAGCAGTTCTTC. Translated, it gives CASSPSGTSGREQFF.

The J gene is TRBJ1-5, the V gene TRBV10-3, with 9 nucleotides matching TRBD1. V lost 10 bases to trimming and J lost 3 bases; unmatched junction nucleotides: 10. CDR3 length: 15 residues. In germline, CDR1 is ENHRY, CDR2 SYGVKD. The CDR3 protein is CATARDRADNQPQHF. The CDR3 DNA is TGTGCCACAGCGAGGGACAGGGCAGACAATCAGCCCCAGCATTTT.

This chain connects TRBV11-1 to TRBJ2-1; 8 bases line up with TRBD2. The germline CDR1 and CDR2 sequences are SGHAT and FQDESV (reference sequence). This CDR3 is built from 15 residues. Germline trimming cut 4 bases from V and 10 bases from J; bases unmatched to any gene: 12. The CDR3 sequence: CASSSTSGGFMEQFF. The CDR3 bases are TGTGCCAGCAGCTCAACTAGCGGAGGTTTTATGGAGCAGTTCTTC.

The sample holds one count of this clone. DNA for the CDR3: TGTGCCAGTAGTTCTTTGGGGACCGGGACAGGGAGGATTTATGAGCAGTTCTTC. Translating gives CASSSLGTGTGRIYEQFF. This chain connects TRBV19 to TRBJ2-1; 9 positions match TRBD1. The CDR3 length is 18 residues. J was trimmed by 8 bases and V by 5 bases; bases with no gene match: 19. Germline values: CDR1 LNHDA, CDR2 SQIVND (reference sequence).

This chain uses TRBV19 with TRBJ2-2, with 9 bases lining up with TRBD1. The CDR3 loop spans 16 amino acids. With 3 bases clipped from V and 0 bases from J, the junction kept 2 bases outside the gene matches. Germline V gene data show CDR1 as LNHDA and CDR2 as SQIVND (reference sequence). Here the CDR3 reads CASSIGQGTNTGELFF. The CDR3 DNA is TGTGCCAGTAGTATCGGACAGGGGACGAACACCGGGGAGCTGTTTTTT. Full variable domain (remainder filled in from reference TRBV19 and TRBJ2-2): DGGITQSPKYLFRKEGQNVTLSCEQNLNHDAMYWYRQDPGQGLRLIYYSQIVNDFQKGDIAEGYSVSREKKESFPLTVTSAQKNPTAFYLCASSIGQGTNTGELFFGEGSRLTVL.

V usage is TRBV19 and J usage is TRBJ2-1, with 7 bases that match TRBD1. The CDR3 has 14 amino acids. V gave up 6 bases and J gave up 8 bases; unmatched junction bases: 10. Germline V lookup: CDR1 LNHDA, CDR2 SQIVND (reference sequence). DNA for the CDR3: TGTGCCAGTAGCCGACAGGGAGTGTTGGATGAGCAGTTCTTC. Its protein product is CASSRQGVLDEQFF.

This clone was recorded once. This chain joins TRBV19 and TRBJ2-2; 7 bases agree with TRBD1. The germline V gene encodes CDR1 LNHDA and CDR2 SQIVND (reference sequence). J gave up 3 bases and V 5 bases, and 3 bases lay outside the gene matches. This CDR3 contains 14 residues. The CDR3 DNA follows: TGTGCCAGTAGTCAAACAGGGGACACCGGGGAGCTGTTTTTT. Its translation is CASSQTGDTGELFF. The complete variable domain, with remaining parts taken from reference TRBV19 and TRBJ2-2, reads DGGITQSPKYLFRKEGQNVTLSCEQNLNHDAMYWYRQDPGQGLRLIYYSQIVNDFQKGDIAEGYSVSREKKESFPLTVTSAQKNPTAFYLCASSQTGDTGELFFGEGSRLTVL.

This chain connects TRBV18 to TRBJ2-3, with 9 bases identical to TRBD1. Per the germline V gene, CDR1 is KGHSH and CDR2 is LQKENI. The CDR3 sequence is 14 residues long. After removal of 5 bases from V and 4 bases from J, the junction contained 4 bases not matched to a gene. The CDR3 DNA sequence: TGTGCCAGCTCAACCGACAGGGGGGCAGATACGCAGTATTTT. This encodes CASSTDRGADTQYF.

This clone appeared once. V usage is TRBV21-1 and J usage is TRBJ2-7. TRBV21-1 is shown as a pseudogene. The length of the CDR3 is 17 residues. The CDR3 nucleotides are TGTGCCAGCAGCAAAGGGACCAGGGAAAGGGAACGGGGCGAGCAGTACTTC. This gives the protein CASSKGTRERERGEQYF.

This chain's CDR3 is CATSETSGDPNNEQFF. Written as DNA, the CDR3 is TGTGCCACCAGTGAGACTAGCGGGGACCCGAACAATGAGCAGTTCTTC. The V and J genes are TRBV24-1 and TRBJ2-1; 11 bases are a match to TRBD2. CDR1 and CDR2 (germline): KGHDR, SFDVKD. This CDR3 is 16 amino acids long. J gave up 5 bases and V 4 bases, and 6 bases lay outside the gene matches.

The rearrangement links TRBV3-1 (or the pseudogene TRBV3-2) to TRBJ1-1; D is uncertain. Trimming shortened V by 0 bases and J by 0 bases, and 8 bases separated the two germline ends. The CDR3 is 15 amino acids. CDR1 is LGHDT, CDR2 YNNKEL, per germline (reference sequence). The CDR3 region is CASSQDGQMNTEAFF. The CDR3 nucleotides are TGTGCCAGCAGCCAAGATGGTCAGATGAACACTGAAGCTTTCTTT.

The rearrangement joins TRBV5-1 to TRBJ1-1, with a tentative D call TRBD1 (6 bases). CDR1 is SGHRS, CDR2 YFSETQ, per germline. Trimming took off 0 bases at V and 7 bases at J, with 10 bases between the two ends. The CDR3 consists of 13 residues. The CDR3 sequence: CASSLAAQGEAFF. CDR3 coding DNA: TGCGCCAGCAGCTTGGCAGCACAGGGTGAAGCTTTCTTT.

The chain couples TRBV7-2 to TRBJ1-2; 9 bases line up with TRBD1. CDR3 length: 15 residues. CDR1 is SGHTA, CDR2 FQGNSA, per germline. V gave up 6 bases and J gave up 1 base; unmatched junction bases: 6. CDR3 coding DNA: TGTGCCAGCAGTACCCACAGGGGGCGTAACTATGGCTACACCTTC. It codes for CASSTHRGRNYGYTF.

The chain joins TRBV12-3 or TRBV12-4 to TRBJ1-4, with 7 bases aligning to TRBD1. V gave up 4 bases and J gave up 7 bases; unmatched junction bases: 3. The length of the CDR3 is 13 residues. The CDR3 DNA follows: TGTGCCAGCAGTTCAGGGGGAGGTGAAAAACTGTTTTTT. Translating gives CASSSGGGEKLFF.

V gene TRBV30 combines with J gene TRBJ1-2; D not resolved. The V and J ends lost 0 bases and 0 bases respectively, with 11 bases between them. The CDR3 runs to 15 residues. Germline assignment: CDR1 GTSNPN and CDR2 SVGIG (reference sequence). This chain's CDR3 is CAWSVPQVANYGYTF. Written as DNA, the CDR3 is TGTGCCTGGAGTGTACCGCAGGTAGCTAACTATGGCTACACCTTC.

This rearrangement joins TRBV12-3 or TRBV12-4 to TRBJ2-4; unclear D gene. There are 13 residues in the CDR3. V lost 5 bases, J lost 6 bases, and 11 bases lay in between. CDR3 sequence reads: CASSRTDGNIQYF. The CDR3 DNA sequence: TGTGCCAGCAGTCGGACGGACGGAAACATTCAGTACTTC.

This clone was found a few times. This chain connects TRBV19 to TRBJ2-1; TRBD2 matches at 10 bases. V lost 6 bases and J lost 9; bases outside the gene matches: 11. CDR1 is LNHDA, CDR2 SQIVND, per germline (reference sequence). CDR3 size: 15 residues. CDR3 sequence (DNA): TGTGCCAGTAGATCATGGAGCGGGGGGGCCCGTGAGCAGTTCTTC. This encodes CASRSWSGGAREQFF.

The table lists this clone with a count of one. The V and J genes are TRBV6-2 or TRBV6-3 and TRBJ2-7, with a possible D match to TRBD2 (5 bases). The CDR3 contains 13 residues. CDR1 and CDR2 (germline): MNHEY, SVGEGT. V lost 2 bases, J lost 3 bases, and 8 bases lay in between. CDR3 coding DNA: TGTGCCAGCAGTTACCTGGGAGACTACGAGCAGTACTTC. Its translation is CASSYLGDYEQYF.